Below, 15 T cell receptor beta chains from the same sample are listed, as sequenced in a study of T cell repertoires in cytomegalovirus infection. No antigens are known for them. TCRdb ran MiXCR on the reads and lists one entry per CDR3 protein. Altogether roughly 500,000 distinct CDR3 sequences are present, under 55% being singletons, with the ten largest covering roughly two fifths. The sample in question was cultured PBMCs, obtained from culture after CMV antigen stimulation. The receptor set was obtained from a human donor in good health (CMV status not recorded). Some clones in this sample may be carry-over from other donors' samples.

This chain links TRBV7-2 with TRBJ2-3, with 8 bases fitting TRBD2. J was trimmed by 5 bases and V by 5 bases; bases with no gene match: 12. The CDR3 runs 16 residues. Germline loops: CDR1 SGHTA, CDR2 FQGNSA. The CDR3 here is CASSTYRGGRIDTQYF. DNA of the CDR3: TGTGCCAGCAGCACCTACCGGGGGGGGCGCATAGATACGCAGTATTTT.

This clonotype showed up just a few times. The chain is built from TRBV7-2 and TRBJ2-3, with D tentatively TRBD2 (7 bases). V lost 4 bases to trimming and J lost 4 bases, with 24 bases between them. The CDR3 sequence is 18 residues long. Germline V lookup: CDR1 SGHTA, CDR2 FQGNSA. The CDR3 loop reads CASSWDRWGAGEADTQYF. CDR3 nucleotide sequence: TGTGCCAGCAGCTGGGACCGATGGGGGGCGGGAGAGGCAGATACGCAGTATTTT. The variable domain in full, with the rest retrieved from reference TRBV7-2 and TRBJ2-3, is GAGVSQSPSNKVTEKGKDVELRCDPISGHTALYWYRQSLGQGLEFLIYFQGNSAPDKSGLPSDRFSAERTGGSVSTLTIQRTQQEDSAVYLCASSWDRWGAGEADTQYFGPGTRLTVL.

V gene TRBV20-1 combines with J gene TRBJ2-1, with 8 bases that match TRBD2. V was pared by 1 base and J by 8 bases, with 1 base of the junction left unmatched. This CDR3 is 12 amino acids long. CDR1 is DFQATT and CDR2 is SNEGSKA in the germline V gene (reference sequence). CDR3 protein: CSARAGLDEQFF. DNA of the CDR3: TGCAGTGCTAGAGCGGGACTAGATGAGCAGTTCTTC.

The genes are TRBV6-2 or TRBV6-3 and TRBJ2-7; D is ambiguous. Between the trimmed V and J ends, which lost 3 bases and 3 bases, there was a span of 3 bases. CDR3 length: 11 amino acids. Germline lookup yields CDR1 MNHEY and CDR2 SVGEGT. The CDR3 sequence is CASSYFYEQYF. The CDR3 region has the DNA TGTGCCAGCAGTTATTTCTACGAGCAGTACTTC.

The CDR3 loop reads CASSLNFLEQYF. The CDR3 DNA follows: TGTGCCAGCAGCTTAAACTTCCTCGAGCAGTACTTC. The J gene is TRBJ2-7, the V gene TRBV7-6; D call uncertain. The CDR3 length is 12 residues. The germline CDR1 and CDR2 sequences are SGHVS and FNYEAQ. Trimming removed 2 bases at V and 6 bases at J, with 8 bases between. Full variable domain (remainder filled in from reference TRBV7-6 and TRBJ2-7): GAGVSQSPRYKVTKRGQDVALRCDPISGHVSLYWYRQALGQGPEFLTYFNYEAQQDKSGLPNDRFSAERPEGSISTLTIQRTEQRDSAMYRCASSLNFLEQYFGPGTRLTVT.

This clonotype was seen only a few times. The genes are TRBV2 and TRBJ1-1; 9 bases agree with TRBD1. Germline CDR1 is SNHLY and CDR2 is FYNNEI. V dropped 5 bases and J dropped 8; count of bases not matched to a gene: 12. The CDR3 length is 15 residues. Written as DNA, the CDR3 is TGTGCCAGCAGTATAAACCGACCGGGACAGGGCGAAGCTTTCTTT. It specifies CASSINRPGQGEAFF.

This clonotype was seen a handful of times. This rearrangement joins TRBV6-2 or TRBV6-3 to TRBJ2-2; D call uncertain. The germline V and J ends were trimmed by 2 bases and 0 bases, with 13 bases remaining between them. CDR1 MNHEY and CDR2 SVGEGT come from the germline V gene. The CDR3 extends over 17 amino acids. CDR3 residues: CASSYVERRANTGELFF. CDR3 DNA sequence: TGTGCCAGCAGTTACGTCGAGCGCAGAGCGAACACCGGGGAGCTGTTTTTT.

The J gene is TRBJ1-5, the V gene TRBV7-4; weak D call: TRBD1 (5 bases). The germline V gene encodes CDR1 SGHVT and CDR2 SQSDAQ. Trimming shortened V by 7 bases and J by 0 bases, and 19 bases separated the two germline ends. CDR3 length: 17 amino acids. CDR3: CASTSGGRADSNQPQHF. The DNA for the CDR3 is TGTGCCAGCACCTCCGGGGGGAGGGCCGATAGCAATCAGCCCCAGCATTTT.

This rearrangement joins TRBV19 to TRBJ2-1; maybe TRBD2 (6 bases). There are 16 residues in the CDR3. The V end lost 8 bases, the J end lost 7 bases, and 24 bases lay between the germline ends. In germline, CDR1 is LNHDA, CDR2 SQIVND (reference sequence). The CDR3 is CASGFAGPGRGNEQFF. The CDR3 DNA follows: TGTGCCAGTGGATTTGCGGGACCTGGGAGAGGGAATGAGCAGTTCTTC.

The chain recombines TRBV20-1 with TRBJ2-1, with D possibly being TRBD1 or TRBD2 (7 bases each). CDR3 length: 13 amino acids. In germline, CDR1 is DFQATT, CDR2 SNEGSKA (reference sequence). Trimming left V 5 bases short and J 7 bases short, with 15 bases between. This CDR3 reads CSAWQGGVNEQFF. Here the CDR3 DNA reads TGCAGTGCTTGGCAGGGGGGGGTAAATGAGCAGTTCTTC.

The J gene is TRBJ1-1, the V gene TRBV12-3 or TRBV12-4; a weak D match, TRBD1 (5 bases). CDR3 length: 11 residues. Trimming removed 5 bases from V and 7 bases from J, with 8 bases in between. The CDR3 DNA is TGTGCCAGCAGTGCCAGGGTTGAAGCTTTCTTT. This sequence encodes CASSARVEAFF.

The chain carries TRBV25-1 and TRBJ1-1, with 7 bases identical to TRBD1. The CDR3 extends over 13 amino acids. The V gene end was trimmed by 4 bases and the J gene end by 3 bases; junction bases not matched to a gene: 2. Germline CDR1 reads MGHDK; CDR2 reads SYGVNS. The CDR3 DNA reads as TGTGCCAGCAGTGGACAGGGTGACACTGAAGCTTTCTTT. Amino acid sequence: CASSGQGDTEAFF.

The rearrangement joins TRBV20-1 to TRBJ1-3; D perhaps matches TRBD1 (5 bases). This CDR3 has 15 residues. Per germline, CDR1 DFQATT and CDR2 SNEGSKA (reference sequence). The V gene lost 3 bases and the J gene lost 0 bases, with 12 bases spanning the gap. Here the CDR3 reads CSASNEGSSGNTIYF. The DNA of the CDR3 is TGCAGTGCTAGTAACGAGGGGAGCTCTGGAAACACCATATATTTT.

The genes are TRBV7-9 and TRBJ1-1; D gene ambiguous. Germline V lookup: CDR1 SEHNR, CDR2 FQNEAQ (reference sequence). The CDR3 covers 13 residues. Trimming left V 10 bases short and J 7 bases short, with 19 bases between. CDR3 protein: CATLRARENEAFF. CDR3 bases: TGTGCCACCCTTAGGGCTAGGGAAAATGAAGCTTTCTTT.

The rearrangement links TRBV2 to TRBJ2-3; the D is unclear. The germline V gene has CDR1 SNHLY and CDR2 FYNNEI. The CDR3 has 12 residues. V dropped 6 bases and J dropped 3 bases, with 7 bases sitting between them. DNA of the CDR3: TGTGCCAGCAGGGAAATAACAGATACGCAGTATTTT. Translating gives CASREITDTQYF.